The clone carrying this T cell receptor (beta chain) occurred many times. TCRdb ran MiXCR on the 5' RACE reads and lists one entry per CDR3 protein. The table lists around 100,000 distinct CDR3 sequences, less than 6% of them singletons. The data were taken from a study of T cells after yellow fever vaccination. Germline loops: CDR1 SGHTA, CDR2 FQGNSA. This CDR3 spans 15 amino acids. V lost 4 bases and J 3 bases, leaving 14 bases between the germline ends. V usage is TRBV7-2 and J usage is TRBJ2-3, with D perhaps TRBD1 or TRBD2 (6 bases each). The sequence was collected from a young man who received the YFV17D yellow fever vaccine. The specimen was CD8+ T cells sorted from PBMCs, collected 10 days after the yellow fever booster vaccination. CDR3 in amino acids: CASSWGASRTDTQYF. In nucleotides, the CDR3 is TGTGCCAGCAGCTGGGGGGCTAGCAGGACAGATACGCAGTATTTT.